This T cell receptor beta chain was retrieved from a study of blood T cell repertoires in COVID-19. Study background: COVID-19 samples, acute and convalescent, were from the United States, Italy and Spain. T cells, B-cell-depleted T cells, or PBMCs supplied cDNA or gDNA.

This CDR3 contains 15 residues. After removal of 5 bases from V and 7 bases from J, the junction contained 9 bases not matched to a gene. CDR1 LNHDA and CDR2 SQIVND come from the germline V gene (reference sequence). Original handling: Estimates of nucleated cell counts were drawn from the amplification of reference gene primers. Sequenced by immunoSEQ multiplex PCR; TCRdb stores in-frame clones only, minus some. V, J and clone size reflect that table, while D and trimming were determined from the DNA. The table includes about 150,000 clones, roughly 87% detected once. The receptor was isolated from an older woman with active or convalescent COVID-19. The sample consisted of peripheral blood. V usage is TRBV19 and J usage is TRBJ2-5, with 11 bases identical to TRBD1. The CDR3 reads CASSSAPGTGGTQYF. The CDR3 nucleotides read TGTGCCAGTAGTTCGGCCCCCGGGACAGGGGGGACCCAGTACTTC. Based on the CDR3 plus reference TRBV19 and TRBJ2-5, the full variable domain is DGGITQSPKYLFRKEGQNVTLSCEQNLNHDAMYWYRQDPGQGLRLIYYSQIVNDFQKGDIAEGYSVSREKKESFPLTVTSAQKNPTAFYLCASSSAPGTGGTQYFGPGTRLLVL.